A single sample gave rise to the 10 T cell receptor beta chains below, sequenced in a study of T cells in Graves' hyperthyroidism and ophthalmopathy. The CDR3 regions of TCR beta were amplified from RNA transcripts. TCR CDR3 underwent first-round RT-PCR with the HTBI primer set. TCRdb ran MiXCR on the multiplex PCR reads and lists one entry per CDR3 protein. The table lists hundreds of thousands of distinct CDR3 sequences, around 15% of them singletons. The sequenced material came from blood. These receptor sequences come from a woman under 30 with Graves' hyperthyroidism.

This clonotype appeared many times. The rearrangement uses TRBV2 and TRBJ1-2; D perhaps matches TRBD1 (5 bases). Germline CDR1 SNHLY, CDR2 FYNNEI. V gave up 2 bases and J gave up 3 bases, with 7 bases separating them. There are 13 residues in the CDR3. CDR3 residues: CASSELTDYGYTF. DNA of the CDR3: TGTGCCAGCAGTGAACTGACAGACTATGGCTACACCTTC.

This clonotype has ten or more counts. The V and J genes are TRBV7-3 and TRBJ2-7, with 14 bases that match TRBD2. The CDR3 runs 16 residues. Germline trimming cut 5 bases from V and 3 bases from J; bases unmatched to any gene: 6. Per germline, CDR1 SGHTA and CDR2 FQGTGA. The CDR3 spells CASSPTSGRGFYEQYF. DNA of the CDR3: TGTGCCAGCAGCCCGACTAGCGGGAGGGGGTTCTACGAGCAGTACTTC.

The sample holds many counts of this clonotype. V gene TRBV30 combines with J gene TRBJ1-6; D may be TRBD1 (6 bases). Per germline, CDR1 GTSNPN and CDR2 SVGIG (reference sequence). The CDR3 sequence is 13 residues long. V was cut by 4 bases and J by 9 bases, with 13 bases left in between. CDR3 region: CAWIQGLISPLHF. As DNA, the CDR3 is TGTGCCTGGATACAGGGTCTTATTTCACCCCTCCACTTT.

This clonotype has only one observation. The chain joins TRBV28 to TRBJ2-7, with unresolved D. This CDR3 has 15 residues. Germline V lookup: CDR1 MDHEN, CDR2 SYDVKM. The V end lost 4 bases, the J end lost 0 bases, and 13 bases lay between the germline ends. The CDR3 sequence is CASSSAHSTSYEQYF. The CDR3 DNA sequence: TGTGCCAGCAGTTCCGCTCACAGCACCTCCTACGAGCAGTACTTC.

The CDR3 is CASSLYPPGQLGETQYF. The CDR3 DNA follows: TGTGCCAGCAGTTTATACCCGCCGGGGCAGCTAGGAGAGACCCAGTACTTC. The chain combines TRBV27 with TRBJ2-5; TRBD1 or TRBD2 may be the D gene (5 bases each). V gave up 1 base and J gave up 4 bases, with 19 bases separating them. CDR3 length: 17 residues. The germline V gene encodes CDR1 MNHEY and CDR2 SMNVEV (reference sequence).

The chain carries TRBV9 and TRBJ2-3; 14 bases align to TRBD2. The CDR3 has 15 residues. Trimming cost V 3 bases and J 4 bases; bases outside gene matches: 1. Looked up from germline, CDR1 is SGDLS and CDR2 is YYNGEE. CDR3 DNA: TGTGCCAGCAGCGGGGGACTAGCGGGAGCAGATACGCAGTATTTT. This codes for CASSGGLAGADTQYF.

In this sample, this clonotype turned up a few times. CDR3 in amino acids: CASSPGRADTDTQYF. CDR3 nucleotide sequence: TGTGCCAGCAGTCCAGGGAGGGCCGACACAGATACGCAGTATTTT. The chain uses TRBV11-2 and TRBJ2-3; the match to TRBD2 covers 7 bases. CDR3 size: 15 residues. V lost 6 bases and J lost 2; bases outside the gene matches: 8. In germline, CDR1 is SGHAT, CDR2 FQNNGV.

Concerning this clonotype: Given a much more abundant clone one base away, this may be a read error. The chain uses TRBV28 and TRBJ1-3; D is undetermined. The CDR3 extends over 13 amino acids. Germline CDR1 is MDHEN and CDR2 is SYDVKM. CDR3 in DNA: TGTGCCAACAGTCTCGCCGGTGGAAACACCATATATTTT. It encodes CANSLAGGNTIYF.

In its sample, this clonotype was seen many times. The chain recombines TRBV2 with TRBJ1-5; no definite D call. The CDR3 totals 17 residues. V was pared by 6 bases and J by 2 bases, with 20 bases between. CDR1 is SNHLY and CDR2 is FYNNEI in the germline V gene. The CDR3 nucleotides read TGTGCCAGCAGGGCGGCCCGGTACGAATACGGCAATCAGCCCCAGCATTTT. It encodes CASRAARYEYGNQPQHF.

Ten or more counts support this clonotype. The CDR3 region has the DNA TGTGCCATCAGTGGAAGGAACTCTATTCTCACCGGGGAGCTGTTTTTT. This gives the protein CAISGRNSILTGELFF. The V gene is TRBV10-3, the J gene TRBJ2-2; D gene unclear. The V and J ends lost 4 bases and 4 bases respectively, with 16 bases between them. The CDR3 contains 16 residues. Germline CDR1 is ENHRY and CDR2 is SYGVKD.